This T cell receptor (beta chain) was recorded in a study of blood T cells in healthy people across ages. Overall study: Per two T cells, template switching captured roughly one barcoded beta molecule.

Overall study findings and caveats: While age rose, TCR beta diversity per million T cells dropped in a roughly linear way. Strong correlation was found linking TCR beta diversity to naive T cell percentage.

A second PCR of about 7 to 12 cycles used a sample-barcoded 5' primer and a J-beta primer mix. A minimum of 2.5 million CDR3-containing paired-end reads was obtained for each sample. In TCRdb, the 5' RACE reads were re-called with MiXCR into one record per CDR3 protein. The sample lists over 500,000 distinct CDR3 sequences, over 25% occurring once. As to this clonotype: Its target is not known.

The sample also formed part of further work on T cells of mothers and their children.

Sequencing was done on a sample of blood. The clonotype originates from a boy younger than 10 in good health.

CDR3 sequence: CSAPGANVLTF. The CDR3 nucleotides are TGCAGTGCCCCTGGGGCCAACGTCCTGACTTTC. The genes are TRBV20-1 and TRBJ2-6, with D unclear. Germline CDR1 DFQATT, CDR2 SNEGSKA (reference sequence). V lost 6 bases, J lost 2 bases, and 2 bases lay in between. The CDR3 spans 11 residues.